Following are 17 T cell receptor beta chains from one sample sequenced in a study of blood T cell repertoires in COVID-19. Libraries were prepared by immunoSEQ multiplex PCR; TCRdb keeps only in-frame clonotypes and omits some of them. The sample lists about 110,000 clones, 85% occurring once. The specimen sequenced was peripheral blood. Every receptor here comes from a human donor in a cohort sampled during active COVID-19.

The V gene is TRBV7-3, the J gene TRBJ2-7; no clear D. Per the germline V gene, CDR1 is SGHTA and CDR2 is FQGTGA. The CDR3 totals 11 residues. The V gene lost 6 bases and the J gene lost 6 bases, with 9 bases spanning the gap. CDR3: CASSNGSEQYF. CDR3 sequence (DNA): TGTGCCAGCAGTAACGGTAGCGAGCAGTACTTC.

On this clone itself: Other DNA sequences in this specimen translate into the identical CDR3. The V gene is TRBV6-6, the J gene TRBJ1-1; no clear D. CDR3 length: 14 residues. Trimming shortened V by 2 bases and J by 2 bases, and 9 bases separated the two germline ends. Germline CDR1 MNHNY, CDR2 SVGAGI (reference sequence). The CDR3 DNA is TGTGCCAGCAGTTACGCGGAGGGTAACACTGAAGCTTTCTTT. Translation: CASSYAEGNTEAFF.

The rearrangement links TRBV7-2 to TRBJ2-3; 16 nucleotides match TRBD2. Germline CDR1 is SGHTA and CDR2 is FQGNSA. CDR3 length equals 18 residues. The J segment lost 6 bases and the V segment lost 4 bases, leaving 10 bases of the junction unmatched. The CDR3: CASSWSGTSGGAADTQYF. The CDR3 nucleotides are TGTGCCAGCAGCTGGAGTGGGACTAGCGGGGGGGCCGCGGATACGCAGTATTTT. The full variable domain, with the rest looked up from reference TRBV7-2 and TRBJ2-3, is GAGVSQSPSNKVTEKGKDVELRCDPISGHTALYWYRQSLGQGLEFLIYFQGNSAPDKSGLPSDRFSAERTGGSVSTLTIQRTQQEDSAVYLCASSWSGTSGGAADTQYFGPGTRLTVL.

The rearrangement joins TRBV9 to TRBJ2-5; a weak D match, TRBD2 (6 bases). The CDR3 totals 14 residues. Germline V gene lookup returns CDR1 SGDLS and CDR2 YYNGEE. V was shortened by 6 bases and J by 5 bases, with 17 bases between the two germline ends. The CDR3 here is CASTLSGGTETQYF. The DNA of the CDR3 is TGTGCCAGCACCCTAAGTGGCGGGACGGAGACCCAGTACTTC.

V usage is TRBV7-2 and J usage is TRBJ1-1; tentative D call: TRBD1 (6 bases). The CDR3 spans 14 residues. Between the trimmed V and J ends, which lost 4 bases and 0 bases, there was a span of 9 bases. Germline V gene lookup returns CDR1 SGHTA and CDR2 FQGNSA. In DNA, the CDR3 is TGTGCCAGCAGCTCGGACAGACTGAACACTGAAGCTTTCTTT. This sequence encodes CASSSDRLNTEAFF.

This chain links TRBV6-2 or TRBV6-3 with TRBJ1-1; possible D gene TRBD1, 6 bases. CDR1 is MNHEY and CDR2 is SVGEGT in the germline V gene. CDR3 length equals 16 residues. Trimming cost V 2 bases and J 0 bases, with 13 bases left between them. DNA for the CDR3: TGTGCCAGCAGTTACGACTCAGACAGGATGAACACTGAAGCTTTCTTT. Protein: CASSYDSDRMNTEAFF.

CDR3: CASSFRPGGSGNTQYF. The CDR3 region has the DNA TGTGCCAGCAGCTTTCGGCCTGGCGGGAGTGGGAATACGCAGTATTTT. The chain carries TRBV7-2 and TRBJ2-3; 7 nucleotides match TRBD2. Germline V CDR1 and CDR2: SGHTA, FQGNSA. The CDR3 consists of 16 residues. The J segment lost 7 bases and the V segment lost 3 bases, leaving 13 bases of the junction unmatched.

The chain combines TRBV5-1 with TRBJ2-7; a possible D gene is TRBD2 (6 bases). Germline lookup yields CDR1 SGHRS and CDR2 YFSETQ. This CDR3 is built from 14 residues. The V end lost 4 bases, the J end lost 4 bases, and 15 bases lay between the germline ends. CDR3 protein: CASSKTGTSYEQYF. Written as DNA, the CDR3 is TGCGCCAGCAGCAAAACCGGGACTTCGTACGAGCAGTACTTC.

With regard to this clone: Germline and junction disagree at one end, which may indicate a read error. The chain is built from TRBV7-9 and TRBJ2-7; D gene uncertain. Germline assignment: CDR1 SEHNR and CDR2 FQNEAQ (reference sequence). The CDR3 is 12 amino acids. The CDR3 here is CVSSTFPYEQYF. CDR3 coding DNA: TGTGTCAGCAGCACATTCCCCTACGAGCAGTACTTC.

The genes are TRBV7-6 and TRBJ1-4; possible D gene TRBD1, 6 bases. Germline loops: CDR1 SGHVS, CDR2 FNYEAQ. The CDR3 contains 14 residues. Trimming stripped 2 bases from V and 5 bases from J, with 9 bases between. CDR3 region: CASSLRTDNEKLFF. CDR3 coding DNA: TGTGCCAGCAGCTTAAGGACAGACAATGAAAAACTGTTTTTT. The variable domain in full, completed from reference TRBV7-6 and TRBJ1-4, reads GAGVSQSPRYKVTKRGQDVALRCDPISGHVSLYWYRQALGQGPEFLTYFNYEAQQDKSGLPNDRFSAERPEGSISTLTIQRTEQRDSAMYRCASSLRTDNEKLFFGSGTQLSVL.

The rearrangement joins TRBV11-2 to TRBJ1-1, with 7 bases lining up with TRBD1. The V segment lost 7 bases and the J segment 4 bases; nucleotides outside the gene matches: 6. The CDR3 is made up of 13 amino acids. The germline V gene has CDR1 SGHAT and CDR2 FQNNGV. CDR3 DNA: TGTGCCAGCACCCCGACAGGGACCACTGAAGCTTTCTTT. Translated: CASTPTGTTEAFF.

This chain links TRBV9 with TRBJ1-2; D gene uncertain. The CDR3 runs to 12 residues. Germline loops: CDR1 SGDLS, CDR2 YYNGEE. V was pared by 1 base and J by 7 bases, with 8 bases between. CDR3 coding DNA: TGTGCCAGCAGCGTAACAGCTGGTGGCTACACCTTC. Translation: CASSVTAGGYTF. Full variable domain (remainder filled in from reference TRBV9 and TRBJ1-2): DSGVTQTPKHLITATGQRVTLRCSPRSGDLSVYWYQQSLDQGLQFLIQYYNGEERAKGNILERFSAQQFPDLHSELNLSSLELGDSALYFCASSVTAGGYTFGSGTRLTVV.

The chain couples TRBV5-1 to TRBJ2-1, with 10 bases matching TRBD2. Germline V gene data show CDR1 as SGHRS and CDR2 as YFSETQ. The length of the CDR3 is 17 residues. V lost 0 bases, J lost 4 bases, and 7 bases stayed unmatched. The CDR3: CASSLVPPSGSYNEQFF. For the CDR3, the DNA is TGCGCCAGCAGCTTGGTCCCCCCTAGCGGGAGTTACAATGAGCAGTTCTTC.

The chain carries TRBV11-2 and TRBJ2-1; D gene unclear. The CDR3 is made up of 11 amino acids. V lost 1 base and J lost 10, with 5 bases in between. Germline CDR1 and CDR2: SGHAT and FQNNGV. Here the CDR3 DNA reads TGTGCCAGCAGCTTAGGACACGAGCAGTTCTTC. This sequence encodes CASSLGHEQFF.

This chain joins TRBV5-5 and TRBJ1-5; TRBD1 agrees at 12 bases. The CDR3 is 15 amino acids. The V segment lost 4 bases and the J segment 7 bases; nucleotides outside the gene matches: 6. CDR1 and CDR2 from the germline V gene are SGHKS and YYEKEE (reference sequence). CDR3 protein: CASSPGQGAGQPQHF. In DNA form, the CDR3 reads TGTGCCAGCAGCCCGGGACAGGGGGCAGGACAGCCCCAGCATTTT.

This chain joins TRBV29-1 and TRBJ2-7; 11 bases align to TRBD1. With V trimmed by 7 bases and J by 0 bases, 14 bases remained unmatched. The V gene's germline CDR1 is SQVTM and CDR2 ANQGSEA. The CDR3 sequence is 17 residues long. The DNA for the CDR3 is TGCAGCGCGGCACGGGACAGGGGGTTCCCGAGCTCCTACGAGCAGTACTTC. Protein: CSAARDRGFPSSYEQYF.

The rearrangement joins TRBV7-9 to TRBJ2-5; tentatively, D is TRBD1 (6 bases). V was cut by 1 base and J by 5 bases, with 14 bases left in between. CDR3 length: 15 amino acids. In germline, CDR1 is SEHNR, CDR2 FQNEAQ (reference sequence). CDR3 DNA sequence: TGTGCCAGCAGCTTAGGAGTTTCAGGGGAGGAGACCCAGTACTTC. Its protein is CASSLGVSGEETQYF.